One TCR beta chain is described in this entry. The data originate from a study of T cell changes during pregnancy in multiple sclerosis. Here immunoSEQ multiplex PCR was the method, and the copy in TCRdb shows in-frame clones only, minus some. The data contain about 88,000 clones, more than 85% of them singletons. The sequencing here drew on peripheral blood, taken in the first trimester of pregnancy. The TCR sequence derives from a female donor with multiple sclerosis, enrolled in a pregnancy study.

CDR3 loop: CATSRVGTRALEQYF. Here the CDR3 DNA reads TGTGCCACCAGCAGAGTAGGGACAAGGGCCCTGGAGCAGTACTTC. V gene TRBV15 combines with J gene TRBJ2-7, with D possibly matching TRBD1 (6 bases). From germline, CDR1 is LNHNV and CDR2 YYDKDF (reference sequence). This CDR3 comprises 15 residues. The V end lost 1 base, the J end lost 7 bases, and 17 bases lay between the germline ends.